The clone carrying this TCR beta chain came up many times. The antigen remains undetermined. Amplification of TCR beta CDR3 regions was performed using RNA transcripts as template. The HTBI set primed first-round TCR CDR3 RT-PCR. TCRdb redid the calling of the multiplex PCR reads with MiXCR, one entry per CDR3 protein. There are 750,000 to 950,000 distinct CDR3 sequences in the sample; over 35% occur only once, and more than 7% lies in the top ten. These data are taken from a study of T cells in Graves' hyperthyroidism and ophthalmopathy. Patients having uncontrolled infection, another autoimmune disease, pregnancy or lactation were not included. Out of roughly 9.1 ml of fresh peripheral blood came the PBMCs. Findings and caveats of the study: By a 13 V-J model, ophthalmopathy was set apart from stable hyperthyroidism. In the blood, most expanded thyroid clonotypes above 0.001 appeared as well.

Sample: blood. The source of this sequence is a man between 18 and 29 years old with Graves' hyperthyroidism.

The CDR3 sequence: CSAAPGRRETQYF. The CDR3 DNA follows: TGCAGTGCAGCCCCGGGTCGTCGCGAGACCCAGTACTTC. The chain uses TRBV20-1 and TRBJ2-5, with D hard to call. The CDR3 is 13 amino acids. Germline V CDR1 and CDR2: DFQATT, SNEGSKA (reference sequence). Deletions cut 6 bases from V and 5 bases from J, with 16 bases between.